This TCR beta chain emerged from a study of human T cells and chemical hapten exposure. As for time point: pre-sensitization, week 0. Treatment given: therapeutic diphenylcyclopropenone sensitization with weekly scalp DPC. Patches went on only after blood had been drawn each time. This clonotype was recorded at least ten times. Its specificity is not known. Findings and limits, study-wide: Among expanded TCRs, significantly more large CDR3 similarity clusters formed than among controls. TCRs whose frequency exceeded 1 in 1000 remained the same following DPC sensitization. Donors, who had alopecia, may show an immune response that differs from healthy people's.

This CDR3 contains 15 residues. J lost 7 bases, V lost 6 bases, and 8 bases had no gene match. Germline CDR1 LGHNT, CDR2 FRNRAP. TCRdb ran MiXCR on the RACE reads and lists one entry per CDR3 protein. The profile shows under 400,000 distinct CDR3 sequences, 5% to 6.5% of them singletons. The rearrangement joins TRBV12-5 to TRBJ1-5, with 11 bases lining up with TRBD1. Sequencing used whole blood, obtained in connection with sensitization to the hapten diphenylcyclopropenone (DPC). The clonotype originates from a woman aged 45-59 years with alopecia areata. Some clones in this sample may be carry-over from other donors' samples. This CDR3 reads CASGLGQGAWQPQHF. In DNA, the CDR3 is TGTGCTAGTGGCCTTGGACAGGGGGCTTGGCAGCCCCAGCATTTT.